The 10 T cell receptor beta chains listed next were all sequenced from one sample in a study of cytomegalovirus exposure and HLA in healthy donors. Both 60 Vbeta primers and 13 Jbeta primers went into the PCR. Produced via immunoSEQ multiplex PCR; TCRdb's table is partial and in-frame only. The sample carries 160,000 or so clones, around 83% recorded once. Sequencing was carried out using PBMCs. The receptors here all came from a male donor in good health and CMV-seropositive.

V and J are TRBV30 and TRBJ2-1; unclear D gene. V shed 5 bases and J shed 9 bases, with 11 bases lying between them. This CDR3 is built from 11 residues. Germline V gives CDR1 GTSNPN, CDR2 SVGIG (reference sequence). For the CDR3, the DNA is TGTGCCTGGTGGCGGTCCACTGAGCAGTTCTTC. Amino acid sequence: CAWWRSTEQFF.

The CDR3 here is CASSISQGRGETQYF. The DNA of the CDR3 is TGTGCCAGTAGTATAAGTCAGGGGCGCGGGGAGACCCAGTACTTC. V usage is TRBV19 and J usage is TRBJ2-5; tentatively, D is TRBD1 (6 bases). The CDR3 is 15 residues long. V dropped 2 bases and J dropped 5 bases, with 15 bases sitting between them. CDR1 LNHDA and CDR2 SQIVND come from the germline V gene (reference sequence).

The chain is built from TRBV7-2 and TRBJ2-7; D possibly corresponds to TRBD1 (6 bases). CDR3 size: 13 residues. Germline-derived CDR1 and CDR2 are SGHTA and FQGNSA. Trimming took 7 bases from V and 2 from J, leaving 12 bases between them. CDR3: CASTPQGPYEQYF. CDR3 nucleotide sequence: TGTGCCAGCACCCCACAGGGACCCTACGAGCAGTACTTC.

This sequence joins TRBV6-4 and TRBJ1-1; 9 bases are a match to TRBD1. CDR3 length: 16 residues. Germline V gives CDR1 MRHNA, CDR2 SNTAGT. Trimming at V came to 0 bases and at J to 5 bases, leaving 7 bases not matched to a gene. This CDR3 is CASSDSRNRGLTEAFF. The CDR3, as DNA: TGTGCCAGCAGTGACTCAAGGAACAGGGGGCTTACTGAAGCTTTCTTT.

This clone has just one count. The chain joins TRBV6-1 to TRBJ1-5; D is uncertain. Germline V lookup: CDR1 MNHNS, CDR2 SASEGT. The V end was cut by 7 bases, the J end by 2 bases, with 6 bases between. The CDR3 runs 12 residues. The CDR3: CASTNGNQPQHF. For the CDR3, the DNA is TGTGCCAGCACTAATGGCAATCAGCCCCAGCATTTT.

The J gene is TRBJ2-5, the V gene TRBV15, with D possibly TRBD1 on 6 matching bases. The CDR3 is 15 residues long. The ends were cut back, 8 bases at V and 5 bases at J, with 21 bases in the middle. The germline gives CDR1 LNHNV, CDR2 YYDKDF (reference sequence). The CDR3 loop is CATLRGWGLGETQYF. In DNA, the CDR3 is TGTGCCACCCTCAGGGGTTGGGGCCTAGGGGAGACCCAGTACTTC.

The chain employs TRBV5-4 and TRBJ2-5, with 7 bases matching TRBD1. The J call may be wrong; the DNA end is better matched by TRBJ2-7. Germline assignment: CDR1 SGHNT and CDR2 YYREEE (reference sequence). This CDR3 spans 15 amino acids. CDR3 residues: CASSSKGQSSYEQYF. The CDR3 DNA reads as TGTGCCAGCAGCAGTAAGGGACAGAGCTCCTACGAGCAGTACTTC.

V is TRBV28 and J is TRBJ1-2; TRBD1 matches at 10 bases. Trimming cost V 11 bases and J 7 bases; bases outside gene matches: 7. This CDR3 is 12 amino acids long. Germline CDR1 is MDHEN and CDR2 is SYDVKM. The CDR3 spells CALDRGRGGYTF. For the CDR3, the DNA is TGTGCCCTAGACAGGGGGCGAGGTGGCTACACCTTC.

The chain joins TRBV7-2 to TRBJ2-2, with TRBD2 matching 11 bases. Germline V gene lookup returns CDR1 SGHTA and CDR2 FQGNSA. CDR3 length equals 17 residues. V was pared by 7 bases and J by 2 bases, with 9 bases of the junction left unmatched. The DNA for the CDR3 is TGTGCCAGCATCCCCAGTAGCGGGAGGGGTAACACCGGGGAGCTGTTTTTT. This gives the protein CASIPSSGRGNTGELFF.

V usage is TRBV7-6 and J usage is TRBJ1-4; the D gene is possibly TRBD1 (5 bases). CDR3 length equals 15 residues. Germline CDR1 and CDR2: SGHVS and FNYEAQ. V lost 0 bases and J lost 7, with 12 bases in between. Written as DNA, the CDR3 is TGTGCCAGCAGCTTAGCCGATAGGAGGGGTGAAAAACTGTTTTTT. Protein sequence: CASSLADRRGEKLFF.